These T cell receptor beta chains were read from a single sample in a study of PD-1 blockade in classical Hodgkin lymphoma. Sequencing used immunoSEQ multiplex PCR; TCRdb keeps in-frame clones, though not all of them. The repertoire holds around 26,000 clones, with 91% as singletons. Sequencing used CD4+ T cells from blood. The receptor source for this set is a human donor with classical Hodgkin lymphoma. CDR3s include the opening cysteine and the closing phenylalanine or tryptophan. The D gene is left open where the match is weak. Only some rows state a clone size, as once, few, many or a class for expanded clones.

V,J,D,size,DNA,CDR3
TRBV11-2,TRBJ1-4,.,.,TGTGCCAGCAGCTTTCACGGGGGTGAAGAAAAACTGTTTTTT,CASSFHGGEEKLFF
TRBV11-3,TRBJ2-5,TRBD1,.,TGTGCCAGCAGCACGGGACAGGGTGGGCAAGAGACCCAGTACTTC,CASSTGQGGQETQYF
TRBV9,TRBJ1-2,.,.,TGTGCCAGCAGCGTAGACGACATCCCGAGAGGCTACACCTTC,CASSVDDIPRGYTF
TRBV7-7,TRBJ2-5,.,.,TGTGCCAGCAGCTTACTGGCCCCCCAAGAGGGAGAGACCCAGTACTTC,CASSLLAPQEGETQYF
TRBV2,TRBJ1-1,.,.,TGTGCCAGCAGTTACCGGGCTCCGAACACTGAAGCTTTCTTT,CASSYRAPNTEAFF
TRBV7-3,TRBJ2-2,.,.,TGTGCCAGCGGGATTTCTCAGACCGGGGAGCTGTTTTTT,CASGISQTGELFF
TRBV5-4,TRBJ1-4,.,once,TGTGCCAGCAGCCACGATCCAACTAATGAAAAACTGTTTTTT,CASSHDPTNEKLFF
TRBV2,TRBJ1-5,.,once,TGTGCCAGCAGTGATTACCTCTATCAGCCCCAGCATTTT,CASSDYLYQPQHF
TRBV30,TRBJ1-5,TRBD1,once,TGTGCCTGGAGTGAACAGGGGAAATCCAATCAGCCCCAGCATTTT,CAWSEQGKSNQPQHF
TRBV6-1,TRBJ2-7,TRBD1,.,TGTGCCAGCAGTTCCTTAGGGGACAGGACGAGCGAGCAGTACTTC,CASSSLGDRTSEQYF
TRBV4-1,TRBJ2-1,.,.,TGCGCCAGCAGCCAAGAGGCGGGGGCGATCGGGGGTGAGCAGTTCTTC,CASSQEAGAIGGEQFF
TRBV7-9,TRBJ2-7,.,.,TGTGCCAGCAGCCACTGGGGGGTGCCAGGGGAGGTCAACGAGCAGTACTTC,CASSHWGVPGEVNEQYF
TRBV29-1,TRBJ2-1,TRBD2,.,TGCAGCGCCGGGGGGTCCCCTTCCTACAATGAGCAGTTCTTC,CSAGGSPSYNEQFF
TRBV5-4,TRBJ2-2,TRBD2,.,TGTGCCAGCAGCCCCGAGGTAGCGGGGCGCACCGGGGAGCTGTTTTTT,CASSPEVAGRTGELFF
TRBV28,TRBJ2-7,.,.,TGTGCCAGCACCGCCTTTTTAAACCTTCAGTTGGGCTACGAGCAGTACTTC,CASTAFLNLQLGYEQYF
TRBV19,TRBJ2-5,TRBD2,.,TGTGCCAGTAGTACAGCGGGGGTCCCCGGGGAGACCCAGTACTTC,CASSTAGVPGETQYF
TRBV30,TRBJ2-2,.,.,TGTGCCTGTACAGGGTTCGGGGAGCTGTTTTTT,CACTGFGELFF
TRBV5-4,TRBJ1-5,.,.,TGTGCCAGCAGCTTAAGGCAGATTTATAGCAATCAGCCCCAGCATTTT,CASSLRQIYSNQPQHF
TRBV10-1,TRBJ1-5,TRBD1,.,TGCGCCAGCAGTTCCGACAGGGGAGGCCAGCCCCAGCATTTT,CASSSDRGGQPQHF
TRBV7-8,TRBJ1-1,.,.,TGTGCCAGCAGCTTAAGGGAGAACACTGAAGCTTTCTTT,CASSLRENTEAFF
TRBV7-9,TRBJ2-5,TRBD2,.,TGTGCCAGCAGCTCCCGGACTAGCGGGGAAGAGACCCAGTACTTC,CASSSRTSGEETQYF
TRBV5-6,TRBJ1-2,.,.,TGTGCCAGCAGCATGGCCCGTAACTATGGCTACACCTTC,CASSMARNYGYTF
TRBV13,TRBJ1-1,TRBD1,.,TGTGCCAGCAGCTTAAACAGGGGGAAAAACACTGAAGCTTTCTTT,CASSLNRGKNTEAFF
TRBV15,TRBJ2-7,.,once,TGTGCCACCAGCAGAGACCGGGGCGAGCAGTACTTC,CATSRDRGEQYF
TRBV7-9,TRBJ2-2,TRBD1,.,TGTGCCAGCAGCTCCCGGACAGGGGGAAGCGGGGAGCTGTTTTTT,CASSSRTGGSGELFF
TRBV19,TRBJ1-3,.,.,TGTGCCAGTAGTAAGGTCCACTCTGGAAACACCATATATTTT,CASSKVHSGNTIYF
TRBV18,TRBJ2-7,TRBD1,.,TGTGCCAGCTCACTTTCGGGACAGGGCAACTACGAGCAGTACTTC,CASSLSGQGNYEQYF
TRBV7-2,TRBJ2-2,TRBD1,.,TGTGCCAGCAGCTTAGGACAGGGGGCCGGGGAGCTGTTTTTT,CASSLGQGAGELFF
TRBV5-1,TRBJ1-3,.,.,TGCGCCAGCAGCGCACTAGAGGGAAACACCATATATTTT,CASSALEGNTIYF
TRBV4-3,TRBJ1-4,.,once,TGCGCCAGCAGCCAAGGAGGCAGTCCTAATGAAAAACTGTTTTTT,CASSQGGSPNEKLFF
TRBV5-1,TRBJ2-7,TRBD2,.,TGCGCCAGCAGCTTGGTCGGGACTATCCCCTACGAGCAGTACTTC,CASSLVGTIPYEQYF
TRBV28,TRBJ1-4,.,.,TGTGCCAGCAGTTTATCGGGGGTCACTAATGAAAAACTGTTTTTT,CASSLSGVTNEKLFF
TRBV7-8,TRBJ1-1,.,.,TGTGCCAGCAGCTTAGGACGGGGTACAGGGAGGACTGAAGCTTTCTTT,CASSLGRGTGRTEAFF
TRBV4-3,TRBJ1-6,.,.,TGCGCCAGCAGCCAAGACGGGGATTCACCCCTCCACTTT,CASSQDGDSPLHF
TRBV18,TRBJ1-1,.,.,TGTGCCAGCTCACCTACAGGGCGTGAAGCTTTCTTT,CASSPTGREAFF
TRBV4-3,TRBJ1-2,.,.,TGCGCCAGCAGCCAAGACCCTGACATTGGCTACACCTTC,CASSQDPDIGYTF
TRBV19,TRBJ2-2,TRBD1,.,TGTGCCAGTAGTGCCGGACAGGGGTACACCGGGGAGCTGTTTTTT,CASSAGQGYTGELFF
TRBV6-5,TRBJ2-5,.,few,TGTGCCAGCAGTAACCAAGAGACCCAGTACTTC,CASSNQETQYF
TRBV11-2,TRBJ2-7,.,.,TGTGCCAGCAGCCAGATCGGACAGCCCGAGCAGTACTTC,CASSQIGQPEQYF
TRBV6-5,TRBJ1-3,.,.,TGTGCCAGCCGGTGGGGGGGGGAAAACACCATATATTTT,CASRWGGENTIYF
TRBV5-5,TRBJ1-1,.,.,TGTGCCAGCAGCTTGGAAGGGGTAATCACTGAAGCTTTCTTT,CASSLEGVITEAFF
TRBV6-6,TRBJ2-3,.,.,TGTGCCAGCAGTACCAGGGGTTCAGATACGCAGTATTTT,CASSTRGSDTQYF
TRBV27,TRBJ1-2,.,.,TGTGCCAGCAGTACGGTGGGGGGCCAGACGCTTTGGGGCTACACCTTC,CASSTVGGQTLWGYTF
TRBV4-2,TRBJ2-1,.,.,TGTGCCAGCAGTTCAGGGACGGACCCATGGCCGTCCTACAATGAGCAGTTCTTC,CASSSGTDPWPSYNEQFF
TRBV11-2,TRBJ1-6,.,.,TGTGCCAGCAGCGAAGCCCGGGTCCCTAGTTCACCCCTCCACTTT,CASSEARVPSSPLHF